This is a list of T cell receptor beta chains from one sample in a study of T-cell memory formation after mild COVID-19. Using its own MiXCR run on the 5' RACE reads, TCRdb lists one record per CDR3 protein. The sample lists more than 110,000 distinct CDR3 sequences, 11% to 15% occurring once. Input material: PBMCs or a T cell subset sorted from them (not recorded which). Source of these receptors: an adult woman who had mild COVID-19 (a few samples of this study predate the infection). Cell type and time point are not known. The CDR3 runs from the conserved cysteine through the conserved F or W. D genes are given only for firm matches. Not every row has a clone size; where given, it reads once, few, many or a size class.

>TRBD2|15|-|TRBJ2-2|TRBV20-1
TGCAGTGCTAGAGGGCGGGAGGGGCTCACCGGGGAGCTGTTTTTT
CSARGREGLTGELFF
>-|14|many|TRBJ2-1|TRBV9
TGTGCCAGCAGCGCCGACGGATTCTTAAATGAGCAGTTCTTC
CASSADGFLNEQFF
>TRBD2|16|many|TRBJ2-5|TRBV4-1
TGCGCCAGCAGCCTCCAACCTAGCGGGCGACAAGAGACCCAGTACTTC
CASSLQPSGRQETQYF
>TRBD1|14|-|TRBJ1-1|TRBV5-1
TGCGCCAGCAGCCCATATACAGGGGTAACTGAAGCTTTCTTT
CASSPYTGVTEAFF
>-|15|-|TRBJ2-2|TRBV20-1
TGCAGTGCTAGAGGGTTAGGTTCCCCGAACCGGGAGCTGTTTTTT
CSARGLGSPNRELFF
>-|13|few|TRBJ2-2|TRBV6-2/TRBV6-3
TGTGCCAGCCACAGGGAAAACACCGGGGAGCTGTTTTTT
CASHRENTGELFF
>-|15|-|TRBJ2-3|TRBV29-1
TGCAGCGTTGAGGGGGGGCGGCTCCGCACAGATACGCAGTATTTT
CSVEGGRLRTDTQYF
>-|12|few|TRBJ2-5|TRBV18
TGTGCCAGCTCACCAGTGGGAGAGACCCAGTACTTC
CASSPVGETQYF
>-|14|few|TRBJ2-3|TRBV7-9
TGTGCCAGCAGCCCCGTCGGGGGCACAGATACGCAGTATTTT
CASSPVGGTDTQYF
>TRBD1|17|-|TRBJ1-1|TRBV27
TGTGCCAGCAGCCGACAGGGCGAAATGATTATGAACACTGAAGCTTTCTTT
CASSRQGEMIMNTEAFF
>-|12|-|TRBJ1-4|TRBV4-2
TGTGCCAGCAGCCAAGGACCAATCCAACTGTTTTTT
CASSQGPIQLFF
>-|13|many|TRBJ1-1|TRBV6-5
TGTGCCAGCAGTTACGGGTTTAACACTGAAGCTTTCTTT
CASSYGFNTEAFF
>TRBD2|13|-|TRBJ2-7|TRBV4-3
TGCGCCAGCAGCGGCGCGGGAGAGGACGAGCAGTACTTC
CASSGAGEDEQYF